The source of this TCR beta chain is a study of shared clonotypes between healthy human individuals (dated by TCRdb to 2018 to 2021). About the study as a whole: Three men and a couple of women, aged 18 to 49 years, made up the cohort. The study deeply sequenced blood TCR repertoires of several healthy adults to estimate repertoire size and the extent of clonotype sharing between individuals. Libraries were prepared and TCR repertoires were sequenced by different laboratories using diverse techniques, in order to increase sequencing depth and limit assay-specific biases. Leukapheresis yielded between about 0.9 and 9.5 billion PBMCs per donor. General conclusions and limits of the study: The small number of donors limited the genetic and exposure-history diversity represented. Sampling was restricted to blood, and TCR repertoires in tissue are likely to differ from TCR repertoires in blood. Pairwise subsampling indicated that sequencing depth was expected to affect the degree of clonotype sharing among donors.

TCR CDR3 regions were amplified from genomic DNA by multiplex PCR using the deep immunoSEQ assay. Genomic DNA extracted from each cell subset was distributed evenly over all wells of several immunoSEQ 96-well plates, and each plate served as one replicate. For unsorted PBMC, approximately 300 ng of genomic DNA, equivalent to around 33,000 T cell genomes, went into each replicate PCR. Genomic DNA from unsorted PBMC was sequenced over ten immunoSEQ deep assay plates. Purified libraries were quantified with a Qubit 3.0 fluorometer, sized on a Bioanalyzer 2100, and re-quantified with the KAPA Library Quantification kit. Each immunoSEQ 96-well plate was sequenced on its own single-read 150-cycle Illumina NextSeq 550 flow cell. The study's own analysis went as follows. Because the immunoSEQ output included only junctional sequences and no quality scores, the filtering could not be the same as the filtering used for full-length reads. Sequences were annotated with PyIR, a Python wrapper for IgBLAST v1.9, using IMGT germline references to assign V/J genes and CDR3. Reads with weak V/J assignments (E-value above 1e-6), missing CDR3, stop codons, out-of-frame junctions, or ambiguous translated residues were removed. V3J clonotypes were defined as sequences sharing the same inferred V gene, J gene, and CDR3 amino acid sequence. The percentage overlap between two repertoires was calculated by dividing the number of shared unique clonotypes by the size of the smaller repertoire. Repertoire richness was assessed with RTK rarefaction, the Chao1 estimator, and Recon v2.1 estimates of unobserved clonotypes. This immuneACCESS table, as held by TCRdb, lists in-frame sequences with V and J called but not all clones. Of the missing ones, under half trace to an unresolved V gene in checked studies; the others have no known cause. The DNA gave D and trimming, while V, J and clone size come from that table. Present in this sample are 470,000 or so clones, roughly 80% of which were seen just once. The ten largest make up 10% to 15% of the sample.

Healthy HIV-negative adults with no recently reported acute infections or vaccinations were included as donors. Every donor was a Caucasian adult residing in Nashville, Tennessee, USA. In the unsorted samples, approximately 85 million PBMCs were counted, and genomic DNA was extracted using the QIAamp DNA Blood Mini kit. Blood was collected by leukapheresis, and PBMCs were isolated by Ficoll-Histopaque density gradient centrifugation and then cryopreserved in liquid nitrogen vapor phase. A remark on this clone: Its antigen is still unknown. Base qualities are missing; no much larger clone stands one base away.

Relative to germline, V is missing 5 bases and J is missing 2 bases, with 8 bases of the junction outside any gene match. The CDR3 runs 15 residues from the cysteine to the phenylalanine. Only the CDR3 part of the read is kept: 45 bases, read in frame from the first base. For CDR1 and CDR2, the germline V gene lists MDHEN and SYDVKM. The specimen sequenced was PBMCs. The chain was built from TRBV28 and TRBJ1-1; TRBD1 aligns with 7 central bases. The clonotype originates from a woman aged 35 to 49 in good health. Some clones in this sample may be carry-over from other donors' samples. In nucleotide form, the sequence is TGTGCCAGCAGTCACTACAGGGGAGAAAACACTGAAGCTTTCTTT. This sequence encodes CASSHYRGENTEAFF.